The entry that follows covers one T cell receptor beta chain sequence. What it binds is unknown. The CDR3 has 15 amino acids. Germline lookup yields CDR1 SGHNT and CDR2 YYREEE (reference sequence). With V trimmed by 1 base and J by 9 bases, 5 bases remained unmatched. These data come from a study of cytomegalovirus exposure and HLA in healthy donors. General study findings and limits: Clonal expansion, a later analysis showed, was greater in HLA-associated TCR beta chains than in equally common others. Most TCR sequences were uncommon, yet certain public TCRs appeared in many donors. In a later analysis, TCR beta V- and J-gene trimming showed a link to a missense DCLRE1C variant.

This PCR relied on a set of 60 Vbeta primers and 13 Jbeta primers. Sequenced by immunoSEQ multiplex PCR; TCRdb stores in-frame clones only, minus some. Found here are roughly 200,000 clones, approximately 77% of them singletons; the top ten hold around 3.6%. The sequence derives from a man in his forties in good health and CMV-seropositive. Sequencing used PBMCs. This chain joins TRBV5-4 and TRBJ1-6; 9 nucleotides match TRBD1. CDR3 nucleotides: TGTGCCAGCAGCTTGACAGGGGGCGCGAGTTCACCCCTCCACTTT. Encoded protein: CASSLTGGASSPLHF.